This T cell receptor beta chain was captured in a study of shared clonotypes between healthy human individuals (TCRdb year 2020). Turning to the overall study: Two women and a few men aged 18 to 49 years were included in the cohort. For each donor, CD4 naive and CD4 memory were each run on three plates, CD8 naive on two plates, and CD8 memory on one plate. Blood TCR repertoires of about 5 healthy adults were deeply sequenced to estimate repertoire size and the extent of clonotype sharing between individuals. To increase sequencing depth and limit assay-specific biases, TCR repertoire library preparation and sequencing were carried out by different laboratories using diverse techniques. Each donor's leukapheresis produced roughly between about 0.9 and 9.5 billion PBMCs.

CD8 naive samples were CD45RO-negative cells positively selected for CCR7, giving a CD45RA+CCR7+ population that excluded TemRA cells. Healthy HIV-negative adults with no recently reported acute infections or vaccinations were included as donors. Only Caucasian adults living in Nashville, Tennessee, USA were represented among the donors. Blood was collected by leukapheresis, and PBMCs were isolated by Ficoll-Histopaque density gradient centrifugation and then cryopreserved in liquid nitrogen vapor phase. Analytical flow cytometry was used to check the purity and quantity of every magnetically sorted T cell population. From each sorted fraction, genomic DNA was isolated and quantified by UV absorbance on a Nanodrop 2000c. Note on this clone: Its antigen remains unidentified. No much larger clone exists at a distance of one base, and base qualities are not known. Other DNA sequences in this specimen translate into the identical CDR3.

The CDR1 and CDR2 encoded by the germline V gene are SGDLS and YYNGEE. Taken from cysteine to phenylalanine, the CDR3 has 14 residues. The only DNA kept is the CDR3, 42 bases in frame from the first base. Cut back by 3 bases and 0 bases, the V and J ends lie 8 bases apart. The paper as a whole reports these results and caveats: Across a handful of donors, approximately 5% of naive CD4, more than 3% of naive CD8, under 2.5% of memory CD4, and roughly 0.4% of memory CD8 clonotypes were shared. Sampling was restricted to blood, and TCR repertoires in tissue are likely to differ from TCR repertoires in blood. Because the study included only a small number of donors, the genetic and exposure-history diversity represented was limited. Pairwise subsampling led to the expectation that sequencing depth would affect the degree of clonotype sharing among donors. Clonotypes shared by all four sorted-subset donors showed higher generation probabilities than non-shared clonotypes. Rarefaction of sorted-subset datasets indicated incomplete sequencing despite the large sequencing depth. Larger estimated clonotype richness was generally found for naive subsets than for memory subsets.

Using the deep immunoSEQ assay, TCR CDR3 regions were amplified from genomic DNA by multiplex PCR. For each cell subset, the extracted genomic DNA was distributed evenly across all wells of several immunoSEQ 96-well plates, and each plate served as one replicate. For sorted subsets, approximately 190 ng of genomic DNA, equivalent to 25,000 to 35,000 T cell genomes, went into each replicate PCR. The purified libraries were quantified using a Qubit 3.0 fluorometer, sized with a Bioanalyzer 2100, and then quantified again using the KAPA Library Quantification kit. Each immunoSEQ 96-well plate was sequenced on its own single-read 150-cycle Illumina NextSeq 550 flow cell. Turning to the authors' computational methods: Because the immunoSEQ output included only junctional sequences and no quality scores, the filtering could not be the same as the filtering used for full-length reads. Sequences were annotated with PyIR, a Python wrapper for IgBLAST v1.9, using IMGT germline references to assign V/J genes and CDR3. Any read was removed if the V/J assignment was weak (E-value above 1e-6), the CDR3 was missing, or the read contained stop codons, out-of-frame junctions, or ambiguous translated residues. V3J clonotypes were defined as sequences sharing an identical inferred V gene, J gene, and CDR3 amino acid sequence. Percentage overlap between repertoires was calculated by dividing the number of shared unique clonotypes by the size of the smaller repertoire. Three approaches were used to assess repertoire richness: RTK rarefaction, the Chao1 estimator, and Recon v2.1 estimates of unobserved clonotypes. Generation probabilities for all TCRbeta clonotypes obtained by the gDNA method from a few donors were computed using OLGA. In its TCRdb copy, this immuneACCESS table keeps in-frame sequences only and misses some clones. Where compared with another copy, unresolved V genes explain less than half of these, and the others have no known cause. Clone size and the V and J calls come from that table; the DNA yielded D and trimming. The sample profile shows roughly 2,000,000 clones; approximately 94% of them were found once. The ten biggest clones cover around 1.2% of the sample.

The sequence came from a man younger than 30 in good health. This chain is built from TRBV9 and TRBJ2-3; TRBD2 might be the D gene, on 6 matching bases. The source material was naive CD8+ T cells sorted from blood. The cell subset or site label of this sample denotes: CD45RA+CCR7+. This receptor has the CDR3 CASSDGGSTDTQYF. The DNA sequence is as follows: TGTGCCAGCAGCGACGGGGGTAGCACAGATACGCAGTATTTT.